These T cell receptor beta chains were read from a single sample in a study of blood T cell repertoires in COVID-19. Sequencing used immunoSEQ multiplex PCR; TCRdb keeps in-frame clones, though not all of them. The sample carries roughly 290,000 clones, about 85% recorded once. Sequences were obtained from peripheral blood. The receptors were sampled from a woman aged 45 to 65 with active or convalescent COVID-19. Both conserved end residues are part of each CDR3. The order of the fields is clone size, D gene, V gene, J gene, CDR3 DNA, CDR3 protein. D genes are given only for firm matches. Expanded clones are given a class, and other clones once, few, many or no size at all.

clone_size: -; d_call: -; v_call: TRBV3-1/TRBV3-2; j_call: TRBJ1-2; cdr3_nt: TGTGCCAGCAGCGTAGCGCTGGGCGTTAACTATGGCTACACCTTC; cdr3_aa: CASSVALGVNYGYTF
clone_size: -; d_call: TRBD1; v_call: TRBV7-9; j_call: TRBJ1-6; cdr3_nt: TGTGCCAGCAGCTGGGACAGGGATACTTCACCCCTCCACTTT; cdr3_aa: CASSWDRDTSPLHF
clone_size: -; d_call: -; v_call: TRBV7-2; j_call: TRBJ2-2; cdr3_nt: TGTGCCAGCAGCCTATTAGGTGGAGGGACCGGGGAGCTGTTTTTT; cdr3_aa: CASSLLGGGTGELFF
clone_size: -; d_call: -; v_call: TRBV19; j_call: TRBJ1-1; cdr3_nt: TGTGCCAGTAGTGTTGCCGGGGTACCGAACACTGAAGCTTTCTTT; cdr3_aa: CASSVAGVPNTEAFF
clone_size: many; d_call: -; v_call: TRBV11-2; j_call: TRBJ1-2; cdr3_nt: TGTGCCAGCAGCTTAGAAGCAGGCTCTCAAGGCTACACCTTC; cdr3_aa: CASSLEAGSQGYTF
clone_size: -; d_call: -; v_call: TRBV15; j_call: TRBJ1-4; cdr3_nt: TGTGCCACCAGCAGGGGGGGGGACGGTGGTAATGAAAAACTGTTTTTT; cdr3_aa: CATSRGGDGGNEKLFF
clone_size: few; d_call: -; v_call: TRBV3-1/TRBV3-2; j_call: TRBJ2-1; cdr3_nt: TGTGCCAGCACCATGACAGTCGACTCCTACAATGAGCAGTTCTTC; cdr3_aa: CASTMTVDSYNEQFF
clone_size: -; d_call: -; v_call: TRBV11-3; j_call: TRBJ2-5; cdr3_nt: TGTGCCAGCAGCTCAACAGGGTCCTCGGGGACCCAGTACTTC; cdr3_aa: CASSSTGSSGTQYF
clone_size: -; d_call: TRBD1; v_call: TRBV4-2; j_call: TRBJ1-1; cdr3_nt: TGTGCCGGAGGACCCGGGGACAGGGGGCGCGGGGAAGCTTTCTTT; cdr3_aa: CAGGPGDRGRGEAFF
clone_size: many; d_call: TRBD1; v_call: TRBV18; j_call: TRBJ1-2; cdr3_nt: TGTGCCAGCTCTGGGGACAGGGCTAGAGGCTACACCTTC; cdr3_aa: CASSGDRARGYTF
clone_size: -; d_call: -; v_call: TRBV5-1; j_call: TRBJ2-5; cdr3_nt: TGCGCCAGCAGCTGGGACACGCGGTCGCCCCAGTACTTC; cdr3_aa: CASSWDTRSPQYF
clone_size: -; d_call: -; v_call: TRBV27; j_call: TRBJ2-5; cdr3_nt: TGTGCCAGCAGTCCCAACCCCAGGGGAGAGACCCAGTACTTC; cdr3_aa: CASSPNPRGETQYF
clone_size: -; d_call: TRBD1; v_call: TRBV5-5; j_call: TRBJ1-5; cdr3_nt: TGTGCCAGCAGCTTTACAGGGGGTGTGGATCAGCCCCAGCATTTT; cdr3_aa: CASSFTGGVDQPQHF
clone_size: once; d_call: -; v_call: TRBV19; j_call: TRBJ1-1; cdr3_nt: TGTGCCAGTAGTAAATGGAGGGAGGGGAACACTGAAGCTTTCTTT; cdr3_aa: CASSKWREGNTEAFF
clone_size: -; d_call: TRBD2; v_call: TRBV7-6; j_call: TRBJ2-1; cdr3_nt: TGTGCCAGCAGCTTCGCCATCAGCGGGAGGGCTACTGAGCAGTTCTTC; cdr3_aa: CASSFAISGRATEQFF
clone_size: -; d_call: TRBD1; v_call: TRBV27; j_call: TRBJ2-7; cdr3_nt: TGTGCCAGCATCCCACCCGGGACAGGGGTTCGTGACGAGCAGTACTTC; cdr3_aa: CASIPPGTGVRDEQYF
clone_size: -; d_call: TRBD1; v_call: TRBV19; j_call: TRBJ2-7; cdr3_nt: TGTGCCAGTAGTAATCCGGACAGGGGAGTCTTCCACGAGCAGTACTTC; cdr3_aa: CASSNPDRGVFHEQYF
clone_size: -; d_call: -; v_call: TRBV28; j_call: TRBJ1-6; cdr3_nt: TGTGCCAGCAGTTTAGCGGGGTTTAATTCACCCCTCCACTTT; cdr3_aa: CASSLAGFNSPLHF
clone_size: -; d_call: -; v_call: TRBV5-1; j_call: TRBJ2-2; cdr3_nt: TGCGCCAGCAGCTTGGGAGCGTCAAGGAACGCCGGGGAGCTGTTTTTT; cdr3_aa: CASSLGASRNAGELFF
clone_size: -; d_call: -; v_call: TRBV7-8; j_call: TRBJ1-1; cdr3_nt: TGTGCCAGCGCTATACGTCGGAGGGAATCGGTAGCTTTCTTT; cdr3_aa: CASAIRRRESVAFF
clone_size: -; d_call: TRBD1; v_call: TRBV28; j_call: TRBJ1-2; cdr3_nt: TGTGCCAGCAGTTTAGACAGGGCTGATGGCTACACCTTC; cdr3_aa: CASSLDRADGYTF
clone_size: -; d_call: TRBD1; v_call: TRBV18; j_call: TRBJ2-7; cdr3_nt: TGTGCCAGCTCACCAGGACAGGGCGGTTACTACGAGCAGTACTTC; cdr3_aa: CASSPGQGGYYEQYF
clone_size: -; d_call: TRBD2; v_call: TRBV19; j_call: TRBJ2-3; cdr3_nt: TGTGCCAGTAGTGGGCTAGCGGGGCCCACAGATACGCAGTATTTT; cdr3_aa: CASSGLAGPTDTQYF
clone_size: -; d_call: -; v_call: TRBV12-3/TRBV12-4; j_call: TRBJ1-2; cdr3_nt: TGTGCCAGCATGGGAGTCTACTATGGCTACACCTTC; cdr3_aa: CASMGVYYGYTF
clone_size: -; d_call: -; v_call: TRBV11-3; j_call: TRBJ2-3; cdr3_nt: TGTGCCAGCAGCTTAGTCCGAGGAGATACGCAGTATTTT; cdr3_aa: CASSLVRGDTQYF
clone_size: -; d_call: -; v_call: TRBV6-2/TRBV6-3; j_call: TRBJ2-7; cdr3_nt: TGTGCCAGCAGCCGAGGAGGAGAGCAGTACTTC; cdr3_aa: CASSRGGEQYF
clone_size: few; d_call: -; v_call: TRBV6-5; j_call: TRBJ2-7; cdr3_nt: TGTGCCAGCGCAACAGGGCACGAGCAGTACTTC; cdr3_aa: CASATGHEQYF
clone_size: -; d_call: TRBD1; v_call: TRBV27; j_call: TRBJ1-6; cdr3_nt: TGTGCCAGCAGTTTACTCCGGGACAGTTATAATTCACCCCTCCACTTT; cdr3_aa: CASSLLRDSYNSPLHF
clone_size: -; d_call: TRBD1; v_call: TRBV29-1; j_call: TRBJ2-1; cdr3_nt: TGCAGCGCTAGACGGGACAGGGAATACAATGAGCAGTTCTTC; cdr3_aa: CSARRDREYNEQFF
clone_size: -; d_call: -; v_call: TRBV19; j_call: TRBJ1-3; cdr3_nt: TGTGCCAGTAGTTCGGGGGACGGAAACACCATATATTTT; cdr3_aa: CASSSGDGNTIYF
clone_size: -; d_call: -; v_call: TRBV3-1/TRBV3-2; j_call: TRBJ1-5; cdr3_nt: TGTGCCAGCAGCCAATTCGGAGGGAATCAGCCCCAGCATTTT; cdr3_aa: CASSQFGGNQPQHF
clone_size: -; d_call: -; v_call: TRBV25-1; j_call: TRBJ1-4; cdr3_nt: TGTGCCAGCACAGTGGGGTGGGGCAATGAAAAACTGTTTTTT; cdr3_aa: CASTVGWGNEKLFF
clone_size: once; d_call: TRBD2; v_call: TRBV7-7; j_call: TRBJ2-5; cdr3_nt: TGTGCTAGCACCCCGGGACTAGCGGGAAAGACCCAGTACTTC; cdr3_aa: CASTPGLAGKTQYF
clone_size: few; d_call: -; v_call: TRBV27; j_call: TRBJ2-7; cdr3_nt: TGTGCCAGCAGTCCCACAGGGTACTCCTACGAGCAGTACTTC; cdr3_aa: CASSPTGYSYEQYF
clone_size: once; d_call: TRBD1; v_call: TRBV6-5; j_call: TRBJ1-2; cdr3_nt: TGTGCCAGCAGCACATATCTCGGCAGGGGGCATGGCTACACCTTC; cdr3_aa: CASSTYLGRGHGYTF
clone_size: -; d_call: -; v_call: TRBV19; j_call: TRBJ2-1; cdr3_nt: TGTGCCAGTAGTATCCCATGGGCTGAGCAGTTCTTC; cdr3_aa: CASSIPWAEQFF
clone_size: -; d_call: -; v_call: TRBV5-1; j_call: TRBJ2-7; cdr3_nt: TGCGCCAGCAGCCGCGGACAGAACTACGAGCAGTACTTC; cdr3_aa: CASSRGQNYEQYF
clone_size: -; d_call: TRBD1; v_call: TRBV19; j_call: TRBJ2-7; cdr3_nt: TGTGCCAGTTCCGGGACAGGGGTCTCCGAGCAGTACTTC; cdr3_aa: CASSGTGVSEQYF
clone_size: once; d_call: -; v_call: TRBV6-5; j_call: TRBJ2-7; cdr3_nt: TGTGCCAGCAGTCCGCTCAGGGAACGGTACGAGCAGTACTTC; cdr3_aa: CASSPLRERYEQYF
clone_size: once; d_call: TRBD1; v_call: TRBV5-8; j_call: TRBJ1-1; cdr3_nt: TGTGCCAGCAGCCATTCCAGGGGGGAGAACACTGAAGCTTTCTTT; cdr3_aa: CASSHSRGENTEAFF